This TCR beta chain was recovered during a study of cytomegalovirus exposure and HLA in healthy donors. On the study more broadly: The study placed about four fifths of its roughly 430 genotyped donors in the Caucasian-associated ancestry cluster. Study-wide results and caveats: CMV serostatus was the only recorded immune exposure for donors. Many donors carried some public TCRs, although rarity characterized most TCR sequences.

The PCR used 60 Vbeta and 13 Jbeta primers. The table came from immunoSEQ multiplex PCR; TCRdb's copy has only in-frame clones and leaves some out. Of 85,000 to 120,000 clones in the sample, 60% to 85% were seen once. This CDR3 contains 14 residues. Trimming removed 4 bases from V and 1 base from J, with 10 bases in between. Germline V lookup: CDR1 KGHSH, CDR2 LQKENI. This clone has a handful of counts. What it binds is not known. The sequence was obtained from a male donor in good health and CMV-seropositive. This chain joins TRBV18 and TRBJ1-1, with D perhaps TRBD1 (5 bases). Material for sequencing was PBMCs. The CDR3 reads CASSQQTENTEAFF. The DNA of the CDR3 is TGTGCCAGCTCACAACAGACAGAGAACACTGAAGCTTTCTTT.